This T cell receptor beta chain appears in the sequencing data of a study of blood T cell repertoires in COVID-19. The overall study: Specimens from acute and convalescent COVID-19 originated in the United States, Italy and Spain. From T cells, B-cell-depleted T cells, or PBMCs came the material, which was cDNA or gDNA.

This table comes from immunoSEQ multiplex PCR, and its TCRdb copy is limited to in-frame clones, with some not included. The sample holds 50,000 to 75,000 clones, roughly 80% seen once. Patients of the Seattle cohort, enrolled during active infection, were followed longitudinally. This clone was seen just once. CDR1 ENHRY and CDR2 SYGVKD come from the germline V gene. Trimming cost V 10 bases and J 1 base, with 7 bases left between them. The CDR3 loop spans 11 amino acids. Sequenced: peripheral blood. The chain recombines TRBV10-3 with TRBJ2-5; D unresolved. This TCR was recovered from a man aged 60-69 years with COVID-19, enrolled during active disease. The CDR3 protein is CATLSQETQYF. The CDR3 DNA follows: TGTGCCACCTTATCCCAAGAGACCCAGTACTTC.